This TCR beta chain was documented in a study of radiotherapy plus CTLA-4 blockade in lung cancer. Study information: Among enrolled patients, about 18% responded and about 30% achieved disease control.

In the case of this clone: The antigen is unknown.

The germline CDR1 and CDR2 sequences are LNHNV and YYDKDF (reference sequence). With 4 bases removed from V and 7 bases from J, the gap between germline ends came to 16 bases. CDR3 length: 15 amino acids. Generated by immunoSEQ multiplex PCR, the TCRdb table keeps only in-frame clones and is missing some. The sample lists roughly 98,000 clones, around four fifths occurring once. Whole-study findings and limits: TCR clones originating in tumors grew in number in blood after radiotherapy plus ipilimumab. Together with interferon-beta, which increased in serum after radiation, early dynamic changes in blood T cell clones were reportedly the best predictors of response.

Receiving focal radiation plus CTLA-4 blockade with ipilimumab were patients who had chemo-refractory metastatic non-small-cell lung cancer. The material was peripheral blood, obtained from a patient treated with radiotherapy plus ipilimumab. This chain joins TRBV15 and TRBJ1-4; weak D call: TRBD1 (5 bases). The TCR comes from a human donor with non-small cell lung cancer who had a partial response to radiotherapy plus ipilimumab. The CDR3 region is CATSTGGGRSEKLFF. As DNA, the CDR3 is TGTGCCACCAGCACCGGGGGGGGAAGGAGTGAAAAACTGTTTTTT.